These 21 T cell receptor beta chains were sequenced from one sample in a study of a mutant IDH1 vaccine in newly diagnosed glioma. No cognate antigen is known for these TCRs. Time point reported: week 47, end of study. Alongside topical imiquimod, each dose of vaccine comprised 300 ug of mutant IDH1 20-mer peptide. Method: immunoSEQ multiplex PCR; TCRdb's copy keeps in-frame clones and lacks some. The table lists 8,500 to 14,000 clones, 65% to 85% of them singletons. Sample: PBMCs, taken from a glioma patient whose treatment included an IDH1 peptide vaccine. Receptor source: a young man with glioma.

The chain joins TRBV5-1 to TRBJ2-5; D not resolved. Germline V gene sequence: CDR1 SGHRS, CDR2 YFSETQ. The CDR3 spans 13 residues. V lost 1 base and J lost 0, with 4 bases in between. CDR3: CASSLPNQETQYF. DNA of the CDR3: TGCGCCAGCAGCTTGCCCAACCAAGAGACCCAGTACTTC.

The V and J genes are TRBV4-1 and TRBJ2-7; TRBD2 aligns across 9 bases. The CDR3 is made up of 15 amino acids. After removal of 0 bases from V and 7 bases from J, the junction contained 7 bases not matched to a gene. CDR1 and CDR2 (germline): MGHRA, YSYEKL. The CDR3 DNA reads TGCGCCAGCAGCCAAGACGGTAGCGGGAGACAAGAGCAGTACTTC. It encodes CASSQDGSGRQEQYF.

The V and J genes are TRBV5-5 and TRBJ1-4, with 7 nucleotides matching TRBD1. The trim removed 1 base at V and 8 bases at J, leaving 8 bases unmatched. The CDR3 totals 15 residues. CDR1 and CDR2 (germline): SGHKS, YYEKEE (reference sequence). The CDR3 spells CASSLYDREEEKLFF. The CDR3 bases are TGTGCCAGCAGCTTGTACGACAGGGAGGAAGAAAAACTGTTTTTT.

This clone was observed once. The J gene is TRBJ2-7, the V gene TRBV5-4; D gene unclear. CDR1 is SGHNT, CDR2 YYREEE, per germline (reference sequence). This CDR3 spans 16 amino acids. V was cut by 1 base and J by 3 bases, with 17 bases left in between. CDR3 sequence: CASSLHGVPLSYEQYF. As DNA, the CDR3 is TGTGCCAGCAGCTTGCATGGAGTGCCACTCAGCTACGAGCAGTACTTC.

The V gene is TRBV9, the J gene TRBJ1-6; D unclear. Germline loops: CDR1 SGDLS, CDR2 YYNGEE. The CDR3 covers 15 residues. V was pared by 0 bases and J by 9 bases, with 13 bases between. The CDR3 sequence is CASSVAWERGSPLHF. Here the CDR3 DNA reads TGTGCCAGCAGCGTAGCCTGGGAGAGAGGTTCACCCCTCCACTTT.

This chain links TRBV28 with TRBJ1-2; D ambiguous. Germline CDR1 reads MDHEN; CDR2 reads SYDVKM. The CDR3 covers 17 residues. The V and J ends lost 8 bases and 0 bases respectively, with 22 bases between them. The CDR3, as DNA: TGTGCCAGCGCCCCTACCCAGCGGGTTCTAGCTAACTATGGCTACACCTTC. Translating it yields CASAPTQRVLANYGYTF.

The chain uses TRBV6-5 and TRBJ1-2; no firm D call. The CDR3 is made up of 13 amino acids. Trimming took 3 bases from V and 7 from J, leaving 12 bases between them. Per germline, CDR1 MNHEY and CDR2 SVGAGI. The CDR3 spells CASSYNQRGGYTF. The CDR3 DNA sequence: TGTGCCAGCAGTTATAACCAGCGAGGTGGCTACACCTTC.

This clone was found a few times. CDR3 loop: CASSRQGQGTEAFF. The CDR3 bases are TGCGCCAGCAGCCGACAGGGCCAGGGTACTGAAGCTTTCTTT. V gene TRBV5-1 combines with J gene TRBJ1-1, with 7 bases aligning to TRBD1. Germline assignment: CDR1 SGHRS and CDR2 YFSETQ. The ends lost 4 bases at V and 5 bases at J; junction bases unmatched: 8. The CDR3 spans 14 residues.

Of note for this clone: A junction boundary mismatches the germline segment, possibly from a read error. The CDR3 coding sequence is TGTGCCAGCAGTGAATCTCGGGACAGGGCATATCTTTTTTTC. Amino acid sequence: CASSESRDRAYLFF. The V and J genes are TRBV6-1 and TRBJ1-2, with 9 bases matching TRBD1. Germline V CDR1 and CDR2: MNHNS, SASEGT. This CDR3 spans 14 amino acids.

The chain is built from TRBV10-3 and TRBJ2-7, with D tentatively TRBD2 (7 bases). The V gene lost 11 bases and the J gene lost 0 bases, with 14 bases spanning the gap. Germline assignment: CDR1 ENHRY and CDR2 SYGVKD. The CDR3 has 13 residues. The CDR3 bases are TGTGCCGCCGGGGGGCCCGTCTCCTACGAGCAGTACTTC. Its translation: CAAGGPVSYEQYF.

The CDR3 DNA reads TGTGCCAGCAGCTTACAACAGAGATTCGACTACGAGCAGTACTTC. Protein product: CASSLQQRFDYEQYF. The rearrangement links TRBV7-8 to TRBJ2-7; D call uncertain. The CDR3 length is 15 residues. Germline V gene data show CDR1 as SGHVS and CDR2 as FQNEAQ. Trimming left V 2 bases short and J 3 bases short, with 14 bases between.

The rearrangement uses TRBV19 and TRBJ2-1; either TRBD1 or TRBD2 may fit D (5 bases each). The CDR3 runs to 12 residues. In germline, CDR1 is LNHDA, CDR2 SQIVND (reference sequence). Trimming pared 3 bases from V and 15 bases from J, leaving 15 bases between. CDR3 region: CASSIKGYGTFF. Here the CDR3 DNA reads TGTGCCAGTAGTATCAAGGGCTACGGGACGTTCTTC.

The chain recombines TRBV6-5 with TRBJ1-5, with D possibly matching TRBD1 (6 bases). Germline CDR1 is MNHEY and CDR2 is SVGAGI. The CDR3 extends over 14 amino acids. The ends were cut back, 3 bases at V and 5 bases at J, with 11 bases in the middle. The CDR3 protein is CASSYGAGDQPQHF. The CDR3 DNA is TGTGCCAGCAGTTATGGGGCAGGGGATCAGCCCCAGCATTTT.

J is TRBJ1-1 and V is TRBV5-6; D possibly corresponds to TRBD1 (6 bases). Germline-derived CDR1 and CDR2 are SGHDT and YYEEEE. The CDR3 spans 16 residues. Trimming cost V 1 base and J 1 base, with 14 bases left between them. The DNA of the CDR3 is TGTGCCAGCAGCTTGTTGCTTAGGGGGGGGAACACTGAAGCTTTCTTT. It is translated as CASSLLLRGGNTEAFF.

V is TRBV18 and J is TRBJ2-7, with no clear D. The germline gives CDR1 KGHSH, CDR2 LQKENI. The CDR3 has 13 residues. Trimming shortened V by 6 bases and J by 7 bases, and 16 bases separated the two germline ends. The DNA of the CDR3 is TGTGCCAGCTCGCACCCTATCTCCTGGGAGCAGTACTTC. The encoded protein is CASSHPISWEQYF. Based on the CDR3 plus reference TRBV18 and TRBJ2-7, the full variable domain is NAGVMQNPRHLVRRRGQEARLRCSPMKGHSHVYWYRQLPEEGLKFMVYLQKENIIDESGMPKERFSAEFPKEGPSILRIQQVVRGDSAAYFCASSHPISWEQYFGPGTRLTVT.

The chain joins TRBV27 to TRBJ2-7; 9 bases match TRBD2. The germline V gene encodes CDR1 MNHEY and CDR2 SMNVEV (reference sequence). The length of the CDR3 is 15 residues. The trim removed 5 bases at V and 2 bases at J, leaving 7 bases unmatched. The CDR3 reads CASSKGASGTYEQYF. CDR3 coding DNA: TGTGCCAGCAGTAAGGGAGCTAGCGGGACCTACGAGCAGTACTTC.

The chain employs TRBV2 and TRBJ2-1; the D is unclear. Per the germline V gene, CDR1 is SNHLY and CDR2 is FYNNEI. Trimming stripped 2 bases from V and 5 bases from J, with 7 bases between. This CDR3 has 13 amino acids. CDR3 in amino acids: CASSEWWNNEQFF. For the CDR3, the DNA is TGTGCCAGCAGTGAATGGTGGAACAATGAGCAGTTCTTC. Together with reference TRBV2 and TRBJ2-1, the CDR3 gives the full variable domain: EPEVTQTPSHQVTQMGQEVILRCVPISNHLYFYWYRQILGQKVEFLVSFYNNEISEKSEIFDDQFSVERPDGSNFTLKIRSTKLEDSAMYFCASSEWWNNEQFFGPGTRLTVL.

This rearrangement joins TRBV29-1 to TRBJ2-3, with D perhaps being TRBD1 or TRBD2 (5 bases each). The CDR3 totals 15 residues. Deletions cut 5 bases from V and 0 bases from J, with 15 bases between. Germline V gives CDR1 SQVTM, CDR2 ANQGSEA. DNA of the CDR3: TGCAGCGTTTCAATTTTTGGGGGTAGCACAGATACGCAGTATTTT. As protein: CSVSIFGGSTDTQYF.

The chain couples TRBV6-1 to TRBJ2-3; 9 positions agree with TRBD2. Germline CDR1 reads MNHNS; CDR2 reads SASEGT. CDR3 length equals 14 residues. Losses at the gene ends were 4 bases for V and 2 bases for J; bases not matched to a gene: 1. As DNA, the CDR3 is TGTGCCAGCAGTGGGACTAGCGACACAGATACGCAGTATTTT. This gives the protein CASSGTSDTDTQYF.

The chain's CDR3 is CASSEESKRLYF. CDR3 nucleotide sequence: TGTGCCAGCAGTGAAGAGTCAAAGAGACTTTATTTT. The chain combines TRBV6-1 with TRBJ2-3; no firm D call. The CDR3 loop spans 12 amino acids. With 1 base removed from V and 15 bases from J, the gap between germline ends came to 14 bases. CDR1 MNHNS and CDR2 SASEGT come from the germline V gene.

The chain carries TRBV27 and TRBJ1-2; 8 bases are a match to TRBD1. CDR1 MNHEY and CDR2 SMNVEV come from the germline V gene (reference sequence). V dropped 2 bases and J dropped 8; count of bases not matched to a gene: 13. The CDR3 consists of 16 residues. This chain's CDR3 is CASSLNPGQGGPGYTF. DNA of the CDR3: TGTGCCAGCAGTTTAAATCCAGGACAGGGTGGCCCGGGCTACACCTTC.